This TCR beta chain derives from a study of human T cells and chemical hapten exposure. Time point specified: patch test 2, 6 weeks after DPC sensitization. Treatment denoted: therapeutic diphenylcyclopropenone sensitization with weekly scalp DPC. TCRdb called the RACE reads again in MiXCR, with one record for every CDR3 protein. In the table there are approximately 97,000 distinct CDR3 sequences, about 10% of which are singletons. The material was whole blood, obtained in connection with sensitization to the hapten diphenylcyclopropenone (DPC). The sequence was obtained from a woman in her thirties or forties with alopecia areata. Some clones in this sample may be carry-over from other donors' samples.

The CDR3 spells CASSPQRATNEKLFF. The CDR3 DNA sequence: TGTGCCAGCAGCCCCCAGCGTGCAACTAATGAAAAACTGTTTTTT. The chain uses TRBV11-2 and TRBJ1-4; D uncertain. The CDR3 covers 15 residues. In germline, CDR1 is SGHAT, CDR2 FQNNGV. With 5 bases removed from V and 0 bases from J, the gap between germline ends came to 10 bases.